The next 14 T cell receptor beta chains were all read from a single sample in a study of T cell responses to AZD1222 COVID-19 vaccine. Data came from immunoSEQ multiplex PCR; TCRdb stores just in-frame clones and leaves some out. The sample comprises about 200,000 clones, about nine tenths of which are singletons, and around 3.5% rests with the top ten. Sequenced here: peripheral blood, sampled 28 days after the second AZD1222 dose. These receptors came from an adult who received the AZD1222 COVID-19 vaccine.

This chain connects TRBV28 to TRBJ2-5; maybe TRBD1 (6 bases). The CDR3 has 14 amino acids. Germline V gives CDR1 MDHEN, CDR2 SYDVKM. Trimming removed 6 bases at V and 5 bases at J, with 16 bases between. The CDR3 here is CASRKTGLGETQYF. The DNA for the CDR3 is TGTGCCAGCAGGAAAACAGGGTTGGGGGAGACCCAGTACTTC.

The chain has TRBV7-2 and TRBJ1-1; no definite D call. Germline lookup yields CDR1 SGHTA and CDR2 FQGNSA. The CDR3 totals 12 residues. V was clipped by 2 bases and J by 9 bases, with 10 bases between them. CDR3 nucleotides: TGTGCCAGCAGCTTATTTCGCAGGCAAGCTTTCTTT. It translates to CASSLFRRQAFF.

The genes are TRBV7-9 and TRBJ2-7, with 12 bases lining up with TRBD1. The germline CDR1 and CDR2 sequences are SEHNR and FQNEAQ (reference sequence). The CDR3 consists of 15 residues. Trimming cost V 3 bases and J 4 bases; bases outside gene matches: 4. The CDR3, as DNA: TGTGCCAGCAGCTTGGGACAGGGGGCCGTGTACGAGCAGTACTTC. This gives the protein CASSLGQGAVYEQYF.

This clone has just one count. This CDR3 is CASSQDRALSGANVLTF. In DNA, the CDR3 is TGCGCCAGCAGCCAGGACAGAGCCCTCTCTGGGGCCAACGTCCTGACTTTC. J is TRBJ2-6 and V is TRBV4-1; possible D gene TRBD1, 6 bases. The germline V gene encodes CDR1 MGHRA and CDR2 YSYEKL. The CDR3 runs 17 residues. V lost 3 bases to trimming and J lost 0 bases, with 12 bases between them.

The table lists this clone with a count of one. This chain connects TRBV5-6 to TRBJ2-5, with 7 bases that match TRBD1. The V gene end was trimmed by 5 bases and the J gene end by 3 bases; junction bases not matched to a gene: 7. This CDR3 is 14 amino acids long. Germline V gene sequence: CDR1 SGHDT, CDR2 YYEEEE. The DNA of the CDR3 is TGTGCCAGCAGAGGCACCGGGACAGAAGAGACCCAGTACTTC. Protein product: CASRGTGTEETQYF.

This chain connects TRBV29-1 to TRBJ2-2; TRBD1 might be the D (6 bases). V was clipped by 6 bases and J by 4 bases, with 15 bases between them. Germline-derived CDR1 and CDR2 are SQVTM and ANQGSEA. The CDR3 is made up of 14 amino acids. CDR3 bases: TGCAGCGTCGTCAGGGGTGAGGCCACCGGGGAGCTGTTTTTT. It is translated as CSVVRGEATGELFF.

This chain uses TRBV6-5 with TRBJ1-6, with TRBD1 identical over 7 bases. The CDR3 has 16 amino acids. With 2 bases clipped from V and 9 bases from J, the junction kept 10 bases outside the gene matches. Germline loops: CDR1 MNHEY, CDR2 SVGAGI. CDR3 in amino acids: CASSYPQTGKGSPLHF. In DNA, the CDR3 is TGTGCCAGCAGTTACCCCCAGACAGGGAAGGGTTCACCCCTCCACTTT.

This clone was detected a few times. The chain joins TRBV30 to TRBJ1-1; 7 nucleotides agree with TRBD1. Germline CDR1 reads GTSNPN; CDR2 reads SVGIG (reference sequence). V lost 4 bases and J lost 7; bases outside the gene matches: 15. The CDR3 totals 15 residues. The CDR3: CAWKPGQPLYGEAFF. CDR3 nucleotides: TGTGCCTGGAAACCGGGACAGCCATTATACGGTGAAGCTTTCTTT.

The rearrangement uses TRBV24-1 and TRBJ2-2, with D perhaps matching TRBD2 (6 bases). The CDR3 has 16 amino acids. V lost 4 bases, J lost 2 bases, and 13 bases lay in between. From germline, CDR1 is KGHDR and CDR2 SFDVKD. The chain's CDR3 is CATSDSGLVNTGELFF. In nucleotides, the CDR3 is TGTGCCACCAGTGACTCGGGACTTGTCAACACCGGGGAGCTGTTTTTT.

The rearrangement uses TRBV5-1 and TRBJ1-5; D is perhaps TRBD1 (5 bases). Trimming shortened V by 3 bases and J by 1 base, and 11 bases separated the two germline ends. The CDR3 extends over 15 amino acids. CDR1 is SGHRS, CDR2 YFSETQ, per germline. The CDR3 sequence: CASSSNGGSNQPQHF. The CDR3 DNA follows: TGCGCCAGCAGCTCGAATGGGGGGAGCAATCAGCCCCAGCATTTT.

V gene TRBV11-2 combines with J gene TRBJ2-7, with D perhaps given as TRBD1 or TRBD2 (6 bases each). There are 13 residues in the CDR3. The ends were cut back, 4 bases at V and 6 bases at J, with 13 bases in the middle. Germline lookup yields CDR1 SGHAT and CDR2 FQNNGV. Here the CDR3 reads CASSSRGDSEQYF. The CDR3 bases are TGTGCCAGCAGCTCGAGGGGGGACTCCGAGCAGTACTTC.

This sequence joins TRBV7-8 and TRBJ1-4, with 8 bases identical to TRBD1. The CDR3 consists of 15 residues. With 5 bases clipped from V and 7 bases from J, the junction kept 9 bases outside the gene matches. In germline, CDR1 is SGHVS, CDR2 FQNEAQ. The CDR3 bases are TGTGCCAGCAGCCAAAAGACAGGGGAGCGTGAAAAACTGTTTTTT. Amino acid sequence: CASSQKTGEREKLFF.

V gene TRBV28 combines with J gene TRBJ1-2; the match to TRBD1 covers 8 bases. Looked up from germline, CDR1 is MDHEN and CDR2 is SYDVKM. V lost 3 bases, J lost 4 bases, and 7 bases stayed unmatched. This CDR3 spans 15 amino acids. This chain's CDR3 is CASSFGDRGIYGYTF. Written as DNA, the CDR3 is TGTGCCAGCAGTTTCGGTGACAGGGGTATCTATGGCTACACCTTC.

V usage is TRBV29-1 and J usage is TRBJ2-3, with 7 bases aligning to TRBD1. CDR3 size: 14 residues. V gave up 7 bases and J gave up 4 bases; unmatched junction bases: 11. Per the germline V gene, CDR1 is SQVTM and CDR2 is ANQGSEA. Here the CDR3 reads CSAGIGGGADTQYF. As DNA, the CDR3 is TGCAGCGCCGGGATAGGGGGCGGCGCAGATACGCAGTATTTT.